The 11 T cell receptor beta chains below all came from one sample that was sequenced in a study of shared clonotypes between healthy human individuals. Clones were sequenced by immunoSEQ multiplex PCR, and TCRdb holds only the in-frame ones, with some missing. The sample includes roughly 1,500,000 clones, approximately 98.5% of them seen just once. What was sequenced was naive CD4+ T cells sorted from blood. Subset specified: CD45RA+ positively selected. All receptors come from a man younger than 45 in good health.

This chain uses TRBV10-2 with TRBJ2-5; D unresolved. The CDR3 is made up of 11 amino acids. V lost 6 bases and J 5 bases, leaving 7 bases between the germline ends. Germline loops: CDR1 WSHSY, CDR2 SAAADI. In nucleotides, the CDR3 is TGCGCCAGCAGATCCCTTGAGACCCAGTACTTC. It encodes CASRSLETQYF.

This chain uses TRBV5-3 with TRBJ2-7; D remains unclear. TRBV5-3 is reported as an ORF; its role is uncertain. The CDR3 covers 12 residues. V lost 9 bases and J lost 3, with 13 bases in between. CDR3 sequence (DNA): TGTGCCAAACCGGACGAACGCTACGAGCAGTACTTC. This sequence encodes CAKPDERYEQYF.

The chain is built from TRBV4-3 and TRBJ1-2; the match to TRBD1 covers 8 bases. The CDR3 is made up of 15 amino acids. Per germline, CDR1 LGHNA and CDR2 YSLEER. V was clipped by 1 base and J by 7 bases; unmatched bases: 8. CDR3 loop: CASSQASTGVGGYTF. The CDR3 bases are TGCGCCAGCAGCCAAGCCTCGACAGGGGTCGGTGGCTACACCTTC.

The chain links TRBV14 to TRBJ1-2; D gene uncertain. With 5 bases removed from V and 7 bases from J, the gap between germline ends came to 17 bases. Germline CDR1 and CDR2: SGHDN and FVKESK. This CDR3 has 14 amino acids. Written as DNA, the CDR3 is TGTGCCAGCAGCTCATGGCCGGGGAGGCGTGGCTACACCTTC. Its protein product is CASSSWPGRRGYTF.

CDR3 protein: CASSLRTGNTGELFF. The CDR3 bases are TGTGCCAGCAGCCTCAGGACAGGGAACACCGGGGAGCTGTTTTTT. This chain connects TRBV7-2 to TRBJ2-2; the match to TRBD1 covers 7 bases. This CDR3 comprises 15 residues. The V gene end was trimmed by 5 bases and the J gene end by 1 base; junction bases not matched to a gene: 4. Germline lookup yields CDR1 SGHTA and CDR2 FQGNSA.

The chain carries TRBV27 and TRBJ1-2; no firm D call. Trimming stripped 7 bases from V and 3 bases from J, with 21 bases between. Germline lookup yields CDR1 MNHEY and CDR2 SMNVEV (reference sequence). CDR3 length: 16 amino acids. CDR3 coding DNA: TGTGCCAGCATTGTTCTTCGCGGGGAAGAAGACTATGGCTACACCTTC. Its translation is CASIVLRGEEDYGYTF.

The rearrangement joins TRBV4-1 to TRBJ2-5, with TRBD2 as a possible D gene (6 bases). The CDR3 is 16 residues long. Per germline, CDR1 MGHRA and CDR2 YSYEKL. V was pared by 2 bases and J by 5 bases, with 18 bases between. Here the CDR3 reads CASSQNLAALGETQYF. The CDR3 DNA reads TGCGCCAGCAGCCAAAATTTAGCGGCCCTGGGGGAGACCCAGTACTTC.

The chain combines TRBV27 with TRBJ2-2; TRBD2 matches at 11 bases. This CDR3 has 14 amino acids. Germline CDR1 and CDR2: MNHEY and SMNVEV (reference sequence). With V trimmed by 7 bases and J by 9 bases, 7 bases remained unmatched. CDR3 amino acids: CASKTSGSSWELFF. The DNA for the CDR3 is TGTGCCAGCAAAACTAGCGGGAGTAGCTGGGAGCTGTTTTTT.

The V call is TRBV19, the J call TRBJ2-7, with D perhaps TRBD1 (6 bases). Per germline, CDR1 LNHDA and CDR2 SQIVND (reference sequence). V was clipped by 5 bases and J by 6 bases, with 17 bases between them. The CDR3 runs to 14 residues. The CDR3 region is CASSVLPGESEQYF. CDR3 DNA sequence: TGTGCCAGTAGTGTCTTACCAGGGGAAAGCGAGCAGTACTTC.

CDR3 sequence reads: CSVERGLTDTQYF. CDR3 DNA sequence: TGCAGCGTTGAGAGGGGCCTCACAGATACGCAGTATTTT. The chain carries TRBV29-1 and TRBJ2-3; either TRBD1 or TRBD2 may supply D (5 bases each). Germline lookup yields CDR1 SQVTM and CDR2 ANQGSEA. V was trimmed by 3 bases and J by 2 bases, leaving 9 bases between them. This CDR3 is built from 13 residues.

The genes are TRBV6-6 and TRBJ1-2; no firm D call. Trimming removed 6 bases at V and 7 bases at J, with 18 bases between. The V gene's germline CDR1 is MNHNY and CDR2 SVGAGI (reference sequence). This CDR3 is built from 14 residues. CDR3 region: CASSPTATLGGYTF. CDR3 nucleotide sequence: TGTGCCAGCAGCCCCACAGCTACCTTAGGTGGCTACACCTTC.